These 8 T cell receptor beta chains originate from one sample sequenced in a study of CD8 T cells in Susac syndrome. With random hexamers, reverse transcription was performed on about 0.5 to 1 ug of RNA. Via MiXCR, TCRdb re-called the immunoSEQ multiplex PCR reads, giving one row per CDR3 protein. This table holds 65,000 to 95,000 distinct CDR3 sequences, approximately 95% found once. Sequencing was performed on CD8+ T cells from PBMCs. The receptors derive from a human donor with Susac syndrome.

This clonotype was detected only a few times. The genes are TRBV6-2 or TRBV6-3 and TRBJ1-1, with D perhaps TRBD1 (5 bases). Trimming stripped 10 bases from V and 0 bases from J, with 12 bases between. The CDR3 has 13 amino acids. Germline loops: CDR1 MNHEY, CDR2 SVGEGT. Here the CDR3 reads CATVQGMNTEAFF. CDR3 in DNA: TGTGCCACGGTCCAGGGTATGAACACTGAAGCTTTCTTT.

The gene calls are TRBV25-1 and TRBJ1-5; the D is unclear. The ends were cut back, 3 bases at V and 7 bases at J, with 19 bases in the middle. Germline-derived CDR1 and CDR2 are MGHDK and SYGVNS. The CDR3 extends over 16 amino acids. The CDR3 sequence: CASSELVRWSQQPQHF. CDR3 DNA sequence: TGTGCCAGCAGTGAGCTTGTTAGGTGGTCTCAGCAGCCCCAGCATTTT.

The chain uses TRBV27 and TRBJ2-5; maybe TRBD2 (5 bases). Germline loops: CDR1 MNHEY, CDR2 SMNVEV (reference sequence). Trimming pared 6 bases from V and 4 bases from J, leaving 12 bases between. This CDR3 region has 13 residues. CDR3 DNA: TGTGCCAGCAGCACTAGAGGGCGAGAGACCCAGTACTTC. The encoded protein is CASSTRGRETQYF.

The chain carries TRBV6-5 and TRBJ1-1; no reliable D call. The germline CDR1 and CDR2 sequences are MNHEY and SVGAGI. V was clipped by 7 bases and J by 6 bases, with 24 bases between them. CDR3 length: 16 amino acids. The CDR3 DNA sequence: TGTGCCAGCATGTTCTCCCGCCTCCGACGTGGTCCTGAAGCTTTCTTT. Its translation is CASMFSRLRRGPEAFF.

The rearrangement uses TRBV5-4 and TRBJ1-1, with 9 bases aligning to TRBD1. This CDR3 comprises 19 residues. The V gene end was trimmed by 6 bases and the J gene end by 1 base; junction bases not matched to a gene: 19. Germline assignment: CDR1 SGHNT and CDR2 YYREEE (reference sequence). CDR3 sequence: CASNILGYGTGRRNTEAFF. The CDR3 DNA follows: TGTGCCAGCAACATCCTGGGTTACGGGACAGGGAGAAGGAACACTGAAGCTTTCTTT.

V is TRBV5-4 and J is TRBJ2-2; TRBD1 or TRBD2 may be the D gene (5 bases each). The V end was cut by 4 bases, the J end by 2 bases, with 18 bases between. The germline gives CDR1 SGHNT, CDR2 YYREEE (reference sequence). This CDR3 is built from 17 residues. The CDR3 DNA reads TGTGCCAGCAGCCGCACACCTGGGACGGTAAACACCGGGGAGCTGTTTTTT. This gives the protein CASSRTPGTVNTGELFF. The complete variable domain, with remaining parts taken from reference TRBV5-4 and TRBJ2-2, reads ETGVTQSPTHLIKTRGQQVTLRCSSQSGHNTVSWYQQALGQGPQFIFQYYREEENGRGNFPPRFSGLQFPNYSSELNVNALELDDSALYLCASSRTPGTVNTGELFFGEGSRLTVL.

The V and J genes are TRBV24-1 and TRBJ1-1, with D possibly matching TRBD1 (5 bases). V gave up 7 bases and J gave up 1 base, with 9 bases separating them. The length of the CDR3 is 13 residues. The germline gives CDR1 KGHDR, CDR2 SFDVKD. The chain's CDR3 is CATRMGGNTEAFF. In DNA form, the CDR3 reads TGTGCCACCAGGATGGGGGGGAACACTGAAGCTTTCTTT.

V is TRBV28 and J is TRBJ2-5, with D possibly TRBD1 on 5 matching bases. Trimming removed 6 bases from V and 4 bases from J, with 18 bases in between. Germline loops: CDR1 MDHEN, CDR2 SYDVKM. The CDR3 length is 15 residues. The CDR3 reads CASRPPDTQGETQYF. The CDR3 DNA reads TGTGCCAGCAGACCCCCGGACACCCAGGGAGAGACCCAGTACTTC.